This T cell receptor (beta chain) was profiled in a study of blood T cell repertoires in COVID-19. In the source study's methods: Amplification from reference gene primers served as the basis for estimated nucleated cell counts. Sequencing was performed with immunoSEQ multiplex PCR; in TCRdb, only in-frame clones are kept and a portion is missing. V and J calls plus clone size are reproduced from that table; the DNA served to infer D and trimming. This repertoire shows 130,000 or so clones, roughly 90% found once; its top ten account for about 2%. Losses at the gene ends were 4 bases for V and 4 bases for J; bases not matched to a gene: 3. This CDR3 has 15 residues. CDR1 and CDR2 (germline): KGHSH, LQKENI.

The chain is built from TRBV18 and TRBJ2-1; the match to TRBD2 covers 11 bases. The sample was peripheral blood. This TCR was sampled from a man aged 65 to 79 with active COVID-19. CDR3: CASSQLAGEYNEQFF. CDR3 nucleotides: TGTGCCAGCTCACAACTAGCGGGAGAGTACAATGAGCAGTTCTTC.